These 28 T cell receptor beta chains share one sample of origin, sequenced in a study of blood T cell repertoires in COVID-19. The assay was immunoSEQ multiplex PCR, and TCRdb's table has in-frame clones only and misses some. In the table there are a few hundred thousand clones, approximately 83% of which are singletons. Material for sequencing was PBMCs or T cells enriched from blood (not recorded which). The receptor source for this set is a woman aged 55-69 years who had recovered from COVID-19.

V usage is TRBV27 and J usage is TRBJ2-7; no definite D call. The CDR3 spans 13 residues. Germline lookup yields CDR1 MNHEY and CDR2 SMNVEV (reference sequence). V was pared by 5 bases and J by 2 bases, with 10 bases between. CDR3 amino acids: CASSLWPAYEQYF. The CDR3 DNA is TGTGCCAGCAGTCTATGGCCTGCCTACGAGCAGTACTTC.

The gene calls are TRBV7-6 and TRBJ1-2, with 7 bases lining up with TRBD1. The germline V gene encodes CDR1 SGHVS and CDR2 FNYEAQ. The J segment lost 3 bases and the V segment lost 5 bases, leaving 3 bases of the junction unmatched. The CDR3 is 13 amino acids. The CDR3 DNA sequence: TGTGCCAGCAGCCCCGGGACAGACTATGGCTACACCTTC. Residues: CASSPGTDYGYTF.

This clone was seen a handful of times. J is TRBJ1-1 and V is TRBV7-2; tentative D call: TRBD1 (5 bases). V was cut by 5 bases and J by 4 bases, with 17 bases left in between. The CDR3 totals 15 residues. Germline CDR1 and CDR2: SGHTA and FQGNSA. In DNA form, the CDR3 reads TGTGCCAGCAGCCACGGGTCTACAGGAAGCACTGAAGCTTTCTTT. Its translation: CASSHGSTGSTEAFF.

This sequence joins TRBV12-5 and TRBJ2-1, with TRBD2 identical over 14 bases. The CDR3 runs to 19 residues. Germline V CDR1 and CDR2: LGHNT, FRNRAP. V lost 1 base to trimming and J lost 4 bases; unmatched junction nucleotides: 9. The CDR3 spells CASGLASGTSGGRYNEQFF. CDR3 nucleotides: TGTGCTAGTGGTTTGGCCTCCGGGACTAGCGGGGGAAGGTACAATGAGCAGTTCTTC.

The CDR3 sequence: CASSAGEVYEQYF. The CDR3 nucleotides read TGTGCCAGCAGCGCAGGGGAAGTTTACGAGCAGTACTTC. The chain employs TRBV6-5 and TRBJ2-7; perhaps TRBD1 as D (6 bases). Germline loops: CDR1 MNHEY, CDR2 SVGAGI. The length of the CDR3 is 13 residues. The germline V and J ends were trimmed by 6 bases and 4 bases, with 13 bases remaining between them.

The chain is built from TRBV6-5 and TRBJ1-3; D ambiguous. CDR1 and CDR2 from the germline V gene are MNHEY and SVGAGI. The CDR3 contains 14 residues. V lost 5 bases and J 4 bases, leaving 12 bases between the germline ends. CDR3 coding DNA: TGTGCCAGCAGTATTACCCGGGTAGGAAACACCATATATTTT. It specifies CASSITRVGNTIYF.

The chain has TRBV15 and TRBJ2-3, with TRBD2 matching over 7 bases. Germline V lookup: CDR1 LNHNV, CDR2 YYDKDF (reference sequence). Losses at the gene ends were 1 base for V and 2 bases for J; bases not matched to a gene: 12. The CDR3 extends over 18 amino acids. The CDR3 spells CATSRVGGGPSTTDTQYF. CDR3 DNA: TGTGCCACCAGCAGAGTGGGGGGAGGGCCTTCCACCACAGATACGCAGTATTTT. The full variable domain, completed using reference TRBV15 and TRBJ2-3, is DAMVIQNPRYQVTQFGKPVTLSCSQTLNHNVMYWYQQKSSQAPKLLFHYYDKDFNNEADTPDNFQSRRPNTSFCFLDIRSPGLGDTAMYLCATSRVGGGPSTTDTQYFGPGTRLTVL.

This clone appeared a single time. The CDR3 DNA reads as TGCGCCAGCAGAGGAGGGCCCGAGCACCCCGGGGGTGAAAAACTGTTTTTT. Its protein product is CASRGGPEHPGGEKLFF. The chain joins TRBV4-3 to TRBJ1-4, with D possibly TRBD1 on 5 matching bases. Trimming shortened V by 6 bases and J by 7 bases, and 24 bases separated the two germline ends. This CDR3 has 17 amino acids. CDR1 is LGHNA, CDR2 YSLEER, per germline.

The rearrangement uses TRBV7-7 and TRBJ1-5, with unresolved D. The V end was cut by 8 bases, the J end by 0 bases, with 11 bases between. Germline lookup yields CDR1 SSHAT and CDR2 FNYEAQ (reference sequence). This CDR3 spans 14 amino acids. The CDR3 sequence: CASSNSYSNQPQHF. The CDR3 nucleotides are TGTGCCAGCTCCAACAGCTATAGCAATCAGCCCCAGCATTTT.

CDR3 DNA: TGCGCCAGCAGCCAAGATCGAAACCCGGCGGCTTCGTCCGAGCAGTTCTTC. It yields the protein CASSQDRNPAASSEQFF. The V gene is TRBV4-3, the J gene TRBJ2-1; D remains ambiguous. The V end lost 0 bases, the J end lost 10 bases, and 22 bases lay between the germline ends. Germline-derived CDR1 and CDR2 are LGHNA and YSLEER. The CDR3 sequence is 17 residues long.

The gene calls are TRBV2 and TRBJ2-4, with D tentatively TRBD2 (6 bases). The CDR3 is 14 amino acids. From germline, CDR1 is SNHLY and CDR2 FYNNEI. Trimming left V 8 bases short and J 0 bases short, with 11 bases between. For the CDR3, the DNA is TGTGCCAGCGGGATAGCGGTAGCCAAAAACATTCAGTACTTC. The encoded protein is CASGIAVAKNIQYF.

Only one count was recorded for this clone. This chain connects TRBV10-3 to TRBJ2-1; D not resolved. Germline values: CDR1 ENHRY, CDR2 SYGVKD. With 1 base removed from V and 9 bases from J, the gap between germline ends came to 4 bases. This CDR3 is built from 11 residues. The CDR3: CAISEFGEQFF. DNA for the CDR3: TGTGCCATCAGTGAGTTCGGTGAGCAGTTCTTC.

The CDR3 coding sequence is TGTGCCAGCAGCCAACCATTGGCCTCTGGGGCCAACGTCCTGACTTTC. Translation gives CASSQPLASGANVLTF. V and J are TRBV3-1 (or the pseudogene TRBV3-2) and TRBJ2-6; D is uncertain. This CDR3 is built from 16 residues. V was cut by 2 bases and J by 0 bases, with 8 bases left in between. The germline V gene encodes CDR1 LGHDT and CDR2 YNNKEL (reference sequence).

The V gene is TRBV6-5, the J gene TRBJ2-1; weak D call: TRBD2 (6 bases). Per the germline V gene, CDR1 is MNHEY and CDR2 is SVGAGI. This CDR3 has 14 amino acids. Trimming took off 0 bases at V and 4 bases at J, with 7 bases between the two ends. CDR3 sequence (DNA): TGTGCCAGCAGTTACTCGGCGGGATACAATGAGCAGTTCTTC. It specifies CASSYSAGYNEQFF.

This clone is a singleton in its sample. The J gene is TRBJ1-2, the V gene TRBV6-5, with D unresolved. The germline gives CDR1 MNHEY, CDR2 SVGAGI. Trimming took 7 bases from V and 3 from J, leaving 12 bases between them. This CDR3 has 13 residues. Written as DNA, the CDR3 is TGTGCCAGCACCGGGAGCGGGCACTATGGCTACACCTTC. Residues: CASTGSGHYGYTF.

V is TRBV6-5 and J is TRBJ2-7; 10 nucleotides match TRBD2. CDR3 size: 14 residues. The ends lost 2 bases at V and 2 bases at J; junction bases unmatched: 0. The germline V gene has CDR1 MNHEY and CDR2 SVGAGI. Written as DNA, the CDR3 is TGTGCCAGCAGTTACACTAGCGGGACCTACGAGCAGTACTTC. Its protein is CASSYTSGTYEQYF.

This clone has just one count. The chain uses TRBV10-1 and TRBJ1-1; the D gene is possibly TRBD1 (6 bases). Germline values: CDR1 WNHNN, CDR2 SYGVQD (reference sequence). The CDR3 is made up of 16 amino acids. Trimming cost V 3 bases and J 3 bases, with 17 bases left between them. CDR3 nucleotides: TGCGCCAGCAGTGATCCTCCACAGGGCCGGGACACTGAAGCTTTCTTT. It is translated as CASSDPPQGRDTEAFF.

The chain has TRBV3-1 (or the pseudogene TRBV3-2) and TRBJ2-7; 10 positions match TRBD1. The ends lost 4 bases at V and 4 bases at J; junction bases unmatched: 16. The CDR3 consists of 18 residues. Germline V gene sequence: CDR1 LGHDT, CDR2 YNNKEL (reference sequence). CDR3 protein: CASSPSNPGQGFRYEQYF. CDR3 sequence (DNA): TGTGCCAGCAGCCCTTCAAACCCGGGACAGGGGTTCCGATACGAGCAGTACTTC.

V gene TRBV27 combines with J gene TRBJ2-2; 7 bases line up with TRBD2. The CDR3 length is 13 residues. The ends lost 1 base at V and 11 bases at J; junction bases unmatched: 4. Germline CDR1 and CDR2: MNHEY and SMNVEV (reference sequence). Written as DNA, the CDR3 is TGTGCCAGCAGTTTATGGTCTAGCGGTGAGCTGTTTTTT. Protein product: CASSLWSSGELFF.

The CDR3 DNA reads TGTGCCAGCAGCCAACTGCGGACAGTCTCTGGAAACACCATATATTTT. Its protein is CASSQLRTVSGNTIYF. The chain links TRBV3-1 (or the pseudogene TRBV3-2) to TRBJ1-3, with TRBD1 as a possible D gene (6 bases). CDR1 is LGHDT and CDR2 is YNNKEL in the germline V gene (reference sequence). Trimming shortened V by 2 bases and J by 0 bases, and 11 bases separated the two germline ends. This CDR3 comprises 16 residues.

The chain couples TRBV19 to TRBJ2-1; unclear D gene. Germline V gene data show CDR1 as LNHDA and CDR2 as SQIVND (reference sequence). V was pared by 6 bases and J by 0 bases, with 3 bases between. This CDR3 contains 12 residues. DNA for the CDR3: TGTGCCAGTAGCCTCTCCTACAATGAGCAGTTCTTC. Its protein is CASSLSYNEQFF.

The V and J genes are TRBV29-1 and TRBJ1-3; D is unresolved. CDR3 length: 13 amino acids. The germline V and J ends were trimmed by 3 bases and 0 bases, with 6 bases remaining between them. The V gene's germline CDR1 is SQVTM and CDR2 ANQGSEA. The CDR3 loop is CSVDAGSGNTIYF. CDR3 in DNA: TGCAGCGTTGATGCCGGCTCTGGAAACACCATATATTTT.

This chain joins TRBV29-1 and TRBJ2-2; the D is unclear. Trimming removed 4 bases from V and 6 bases from J, with 12 bases in between. Germline V gives CDR1 SQVTM, CDR2 ANQGSEA. The CDR3 sequence is 13 residues long. DNA for the CDR3: TGCAGCGTTGGAGTTAGCTGGGCCGGGGAGCTGTTTTTT. As protein: CSVGVSWAGELFF.

V gene TRBV11-2 combines with J gene TRBJ2-5; TRBD2 agrees at 9 bases. V lost 1 base and J lost 4; bases outside the gene matches: 7. In germline, CDR1 is SGHAT, CDR2 FQNNGV. This CDR3 is 16 amino acids long. Here the CDR3 reads CASSLGAAGGLETQYF. The CDR3 nucleotides are TGTGCCAGCAGCTTAGGGGCGGCGGGGGGGCTAGAGACCCAGTACTTC.

The V and J genes are TRBV24-1 and TRBJ1-5; D possibly corresponds to TRBD1 (6 bases). CDR3 size: 18 residues. Trimming pared 1 base from V and 0 bases from J, leaving 15 bases between. Germline CDR1 is KGHDR and CDR2 is SFDVKD. CDR3 sequence: CATSDLKDSDNSNQPQHF. As DNA, the CDR3 is TGTGCCACCAGTGATTTAAAGGACAGCGATAATAGCAATCAGCCCCAGCATTTT.

The chain is built from TRBV7-2 and TRBJ2-7, with no clear D. The CDR3 runs to 14 residues. Germline CDR1 and CDR2: SGHTA and FQGNSA. V gave up 5 bases and J gave up 1 base, with 12 bases separating them. The CDR3 sequence is CASSPEAASYEQYF. The CDR3 nucleotides are TGTGCCAGCAGCCCCGAAGCCGCATCCTACGAGCAGTACTTC.

The genes are TRBV6-4 and TRBJ1-2, with D hard to call. Germline V lookup: CDR1 MRHNA, CDR2 SNTAGT. The V end was cut by 6 bases, the J end by 8 bases, with 19 bases between. This CDR3 is built from 14 residues. The CDR3 reads CASSPGAAGRGYTF. The CDR3, as DNA: TGTGCCAGCAGCCCCGGAGCGGCAGGACGGGGCTACACCTTC.

The CDR3 DNA reads TGTGCCAGCAGACGCGGGGATTATGGCTACACCTTC. Protein: CASRRGDYGYTF. The chain links TRBV3-1 (or the pseudogene TRBV3-2) to TRBJ1-2; D not certain. V lost 6 bases and J lost 5, with 10 bases in between. Germline V CDR1 and CDR2: LGHDT, YNNKEL (reference sequence). CDR3 size: 12 residues.